This entry features one T cell receptor (beta chain) sequence. Its antigen is unknown. V lost 5 bases and J lost 3; bases outside the gene matches: 6. The CDR3 is 16 residues long. The germline gives CDR1 MDHEN, CDR2 SYDVKM. The multiple sclerosis controls, all treatment-naive patients, had relapsing-remitting disease that was stable or active. TEMRA cells were FACS-enriched, unlike CD8+ and CD4+ T cells, which were negatively isolated. Random hexamers were used to reverse transcribe roughly 0.5 to 1 ug of RNA. Each CDR3 protein is one row after TCRdb ran MiXCR on the immunoSEQ multiplex PCR reads. The profile shows tens of thousands of distinct CDR3 sequences, over 95% of them singletons. This entry comes from a study of CD8 T cells in Susac syndrome. General study results and limits: Only a relatively small number of individuals were included in the TCR sequencing and HLA analysis.

V gene TRBV28 combines with J gene TRBJ2-1; the match to TRBD2 covers 11 bases. Sequencing was performed on CD4+ T cells from PBMCs. This TCR derives from a human donor with multiple sclerosis. The CDR3 bases are TGTGCCAGCAGTAGGACCGGGACTAGCGGCTACAATGAGCAGTTCTTC. Protein sequence: CASSRTGTSGYNEQFF.